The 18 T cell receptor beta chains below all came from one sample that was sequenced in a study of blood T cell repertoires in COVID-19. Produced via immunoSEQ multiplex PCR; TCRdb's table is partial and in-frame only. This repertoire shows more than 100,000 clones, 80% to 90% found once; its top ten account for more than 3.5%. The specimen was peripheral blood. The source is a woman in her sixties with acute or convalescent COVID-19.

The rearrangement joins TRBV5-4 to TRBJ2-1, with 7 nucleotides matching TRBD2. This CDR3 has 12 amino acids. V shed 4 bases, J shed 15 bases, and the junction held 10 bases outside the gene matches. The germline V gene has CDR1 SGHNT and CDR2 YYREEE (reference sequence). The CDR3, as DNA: TGTGCCAGCAGCCTCCGGACTAGTGACATGTTCTTC. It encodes CASSLRTSDMFF.

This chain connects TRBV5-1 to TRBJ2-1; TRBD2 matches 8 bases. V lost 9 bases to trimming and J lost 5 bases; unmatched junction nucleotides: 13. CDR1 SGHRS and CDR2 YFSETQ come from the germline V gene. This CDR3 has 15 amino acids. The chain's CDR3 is CATTPAGGTHNEQFF. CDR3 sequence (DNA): TGCGCCACCACCCCCGCGGGGGGAACCCACAATGAGCAGTTCTTC.

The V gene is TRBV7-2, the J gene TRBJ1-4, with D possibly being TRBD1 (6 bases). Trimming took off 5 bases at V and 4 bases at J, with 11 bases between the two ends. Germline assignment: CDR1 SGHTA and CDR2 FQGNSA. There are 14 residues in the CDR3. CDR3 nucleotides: TGTGCCAGCAGCCTACAGGGCAGTAATGAAAAACTGTTTTTT. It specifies CASSLQGSNEKLFF.

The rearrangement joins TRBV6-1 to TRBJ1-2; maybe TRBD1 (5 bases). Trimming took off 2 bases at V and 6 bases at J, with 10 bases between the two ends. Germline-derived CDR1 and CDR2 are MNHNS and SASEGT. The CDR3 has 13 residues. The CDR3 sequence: CASSEIGHDGYTF. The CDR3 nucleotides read TGTGCCAGCAGTGAAATCGGACACGATGGCTACACCTTC.

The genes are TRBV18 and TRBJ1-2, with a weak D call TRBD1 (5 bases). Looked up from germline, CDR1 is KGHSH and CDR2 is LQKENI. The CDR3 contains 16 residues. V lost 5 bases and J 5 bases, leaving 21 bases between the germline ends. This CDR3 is CASSTTGADRGYGYTF. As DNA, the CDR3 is TGTGCCAGCTCAACTACAGGAGCCGACCGGGGGTATGGCTACACCTTC.

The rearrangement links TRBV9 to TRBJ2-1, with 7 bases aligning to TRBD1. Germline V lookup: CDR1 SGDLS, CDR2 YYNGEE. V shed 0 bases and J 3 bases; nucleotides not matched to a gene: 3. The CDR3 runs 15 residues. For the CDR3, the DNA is TGTGCCAGCAGCGTAGGACAGGGCCGCTACAATGAGCAGTTCTTC. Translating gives CASSVGQGRYNEQFF.

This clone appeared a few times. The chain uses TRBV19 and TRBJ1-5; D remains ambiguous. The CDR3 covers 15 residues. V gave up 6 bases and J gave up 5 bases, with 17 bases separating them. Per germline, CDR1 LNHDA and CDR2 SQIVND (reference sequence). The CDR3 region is CASRIFDGRDQPQHF. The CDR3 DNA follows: TGTGCCAGTAGGATCTTCGACGGGAGGGATCAGCCCCAGCATTTT. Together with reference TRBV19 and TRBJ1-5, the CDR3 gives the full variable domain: DGGITQSPKYLFRKEGQNVTLSCEQNLNHDAMYWYRQDPGQGLRLIYYSQIVNDFQKGDIAEGYSVSREKKESFPLTVTSAQKNPTAFYLCASRIFDGRDQPQHFGDGTRLSIL.

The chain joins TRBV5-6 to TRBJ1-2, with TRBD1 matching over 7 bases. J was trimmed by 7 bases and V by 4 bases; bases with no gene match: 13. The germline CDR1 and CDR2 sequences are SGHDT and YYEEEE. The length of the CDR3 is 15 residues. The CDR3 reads CASSPLRRGLGGYTF. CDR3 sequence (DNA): TGTGCCAGCAGCCCTCTCCGCAGGGGGTTGGGTGGCTACACCTTC.

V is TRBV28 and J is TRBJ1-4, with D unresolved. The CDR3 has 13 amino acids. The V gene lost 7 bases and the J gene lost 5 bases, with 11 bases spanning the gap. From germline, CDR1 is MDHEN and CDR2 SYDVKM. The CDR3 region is CASTAELNEKLFF. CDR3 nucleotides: TGTGCCAGCACTGCGGAATTAAATGAAAAACTGTTTTTT. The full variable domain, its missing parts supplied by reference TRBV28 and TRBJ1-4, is DVKVTQSSRYLVKRTGEKVFLECVQDMDHENMFWYRQDPGLGLRLIYFSYDVKMKEKGDIPEGYSVSREKKERFSLILESASTNQTSMYLCASTAELNEKLFFGSGTQLSVL.

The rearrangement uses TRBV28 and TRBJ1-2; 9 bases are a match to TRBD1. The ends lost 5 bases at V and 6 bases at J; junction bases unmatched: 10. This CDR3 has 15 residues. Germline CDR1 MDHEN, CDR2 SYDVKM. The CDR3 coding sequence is TGTGCCAGCAGTCGACTCCTACAGGGGGCACATGGCTACACCTTC. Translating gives CASSRLLQGAHGYTF.

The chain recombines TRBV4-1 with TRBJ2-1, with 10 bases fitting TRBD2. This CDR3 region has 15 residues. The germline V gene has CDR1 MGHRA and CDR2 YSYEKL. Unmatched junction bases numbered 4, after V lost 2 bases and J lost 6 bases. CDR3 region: CASSQLGLAVNEQFF. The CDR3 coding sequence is TGCGCCAGCAGCCAACTCGGACTAGCGGTCAATGAGCAGTTCTTC.

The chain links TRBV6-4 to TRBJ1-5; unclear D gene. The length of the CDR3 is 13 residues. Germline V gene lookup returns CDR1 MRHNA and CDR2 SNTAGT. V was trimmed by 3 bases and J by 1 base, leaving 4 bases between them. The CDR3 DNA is TGTGCCAGCAGTGAGGGCAGCAATCAGCCCCAGCATTTT. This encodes CASSEGSNQPQHF.

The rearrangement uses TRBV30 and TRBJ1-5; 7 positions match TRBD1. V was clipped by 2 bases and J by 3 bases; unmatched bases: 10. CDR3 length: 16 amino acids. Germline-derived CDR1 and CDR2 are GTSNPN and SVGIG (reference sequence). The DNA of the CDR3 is TGTGCCTGGAGTCTTAGGGCCGGGACAGACAATCAGCCCCAGCATTTT. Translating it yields CAWSLRAGTDNQPQHF.

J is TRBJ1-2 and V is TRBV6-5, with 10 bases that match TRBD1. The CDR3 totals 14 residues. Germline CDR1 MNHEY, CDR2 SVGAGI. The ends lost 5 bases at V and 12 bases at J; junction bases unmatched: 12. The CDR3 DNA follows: TGTGCCAGCAGTCCCCCCGGGACAGGGGCTGACAACACCTTC. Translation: CASSPPGTGADNTF.

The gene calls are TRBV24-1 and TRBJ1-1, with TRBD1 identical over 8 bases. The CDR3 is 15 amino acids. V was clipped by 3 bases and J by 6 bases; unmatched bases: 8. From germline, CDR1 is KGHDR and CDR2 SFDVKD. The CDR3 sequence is CATSDPTTGASEAFF. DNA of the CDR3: TGTGCCACCAGTGATCCGACGACAGGGGCCTCTGAAGCTTTCTTT.

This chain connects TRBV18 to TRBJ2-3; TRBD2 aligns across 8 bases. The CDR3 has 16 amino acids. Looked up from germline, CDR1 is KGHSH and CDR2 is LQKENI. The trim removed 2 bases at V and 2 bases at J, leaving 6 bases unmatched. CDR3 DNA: TGTGCCAGCTCACCAATCCTAGCGGGCCTCACAGATACGCAGTATTTT. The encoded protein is CASSPILAGLTDTQYF.

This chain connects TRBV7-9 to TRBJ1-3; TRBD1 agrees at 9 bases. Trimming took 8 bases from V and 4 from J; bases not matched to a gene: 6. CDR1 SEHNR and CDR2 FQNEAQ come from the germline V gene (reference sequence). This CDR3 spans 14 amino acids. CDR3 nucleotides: TGTGCCAGCTTCAGGACAGGGGCAGGAAACACCATATATTTT. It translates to CASFRTGAGNTIYF.

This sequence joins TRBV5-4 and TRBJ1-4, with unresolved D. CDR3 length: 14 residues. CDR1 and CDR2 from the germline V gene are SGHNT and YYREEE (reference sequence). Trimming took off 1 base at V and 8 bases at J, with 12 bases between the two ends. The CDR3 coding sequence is TGTGCCAGCAGCTTGAGAGGAATGAACGAAAAACTGTTTTTT. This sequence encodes CASSLRGMNEKLFF.